This T cell receptor beta chain appears in the sequencing data of a study of blood T cell repertoires in COVID-19 (TCRdb year 2020). A note on the overall study: Samples from collaborators originated in the United States, Italy and Spain and spanned both the acute and convalescent phases of COVID-19. The prospective study material was composed of cDNA or gDNA derived from T cells, B-cell-depleted T cells, or PBMCs. Subjects who had been exposed to COVID-19, were actively infected with it, or had recovered from it provided the deeply sampled blood TCRbeta repertoires that made up the dataset. A freely available public database, intended as a resource for researchers studying the immune response to SARS-CoV-2, is where the repertoires were released. Samples were obtained from the ongoing ImmuneRACE study (first 160 participants) and from roughly 1,300 subjects provided by 6 global collaborators. The sample metadata nearly always contained a de-identified subject ID, COVID-19 status, age in years and sex. Where available, HLA class I and class II types were taken from metadata supplied by the sample provider and were not determined by assay-based typing.

TCRbeta CDR3 regions were amplified from genomic DNA using the immunoSEQ Assay, a bias-controlled multiplex PCR. The study's own analysis went as follows. The number of nucleated cells in each sample was estimated from the amplification of reference gene primers within the assay. To quantify the absolute abundance of each unique TCRbeta CDR3 rearrangement, sequence reads were collapsed and filtered. For each sample, productive Simpson clonality was calculated as the square root of Simpson's diversity index across productive rearrangements. TCRdb re-hosts the immuneACCESS table, in-frame sequences only. Its copies lack some clones; in the studies checked, an unresolved V gene accounts for under half of them, and the cause for the rest is not known. V and J calls and clone size follow that table, whereas D and trimming were derived from the DNA. The sample table holds 65,000 to 90,000 clones, of which around 80% were seen once. More than 2.5% of the sample belongs to the ten largest clones.

Each collaborating institution followed its own protocols to collect whole blood in K2EDTA tubes. For TCRbeta analysis, collaborators shipped samples as frozen whole blood, isolated PBMCs, or DNA extracted from either of those sample types. V is shortened by 9 bases, J by 5 bases, and the region joining them spans 18 bases. The CDR3 goes from the cysteine to the phenylalanine over 13 residues. This entry keeps only the CDR3 DNA: 39 bases, framed from base 1. Findings and caveats that apply to the study as a whole: The amount of clinical and demographic metadata varied by source and participant and was provided uncurated.

Points on this clone: This clone's antigen is unknown. Nothing much larger sits one base from this clone, and base qualities are not available.

The TCR originated in an elderly man with active or convalescent COVID-19. The sequence is built from TRBV5-3 and TRBJ2-7; there is no confident call for the D gene. TRBV5-3 is given ORF status, its function remaining uncertain. The sample comprised peripheral blood. The CDR3 region: CATAYPGFDEQYF. The DNA reads as follows: TGTGCCACAGCTTATCCCGGGTTCGACGAGCAGTACTTC.